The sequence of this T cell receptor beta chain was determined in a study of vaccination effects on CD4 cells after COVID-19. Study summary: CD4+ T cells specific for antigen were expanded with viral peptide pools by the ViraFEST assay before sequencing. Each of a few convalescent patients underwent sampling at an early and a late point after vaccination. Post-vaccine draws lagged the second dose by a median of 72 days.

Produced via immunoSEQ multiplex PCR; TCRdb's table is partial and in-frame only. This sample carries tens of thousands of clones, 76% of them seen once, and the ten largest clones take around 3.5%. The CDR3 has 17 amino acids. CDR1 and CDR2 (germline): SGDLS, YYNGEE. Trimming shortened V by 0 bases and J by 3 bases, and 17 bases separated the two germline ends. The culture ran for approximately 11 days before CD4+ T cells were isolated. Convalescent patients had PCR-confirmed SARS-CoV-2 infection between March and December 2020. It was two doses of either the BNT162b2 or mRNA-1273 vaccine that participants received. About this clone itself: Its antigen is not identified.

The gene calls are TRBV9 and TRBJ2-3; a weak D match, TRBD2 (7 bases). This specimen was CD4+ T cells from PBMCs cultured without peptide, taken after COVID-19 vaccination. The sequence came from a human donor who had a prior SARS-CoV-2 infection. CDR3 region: CASSVEGGALYTDTQYF. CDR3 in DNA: TGTGCCAGCAGCGTAGAAGGGGGGGCACTTTATACAGATACGCAGTATTTT.